This TCR beta chain was recovered during a study of CD4 T cells in relation to SARS-CoV-2 and coronaviruses (dated by TCRdb to the early 2020s). For the wider study: In the ViraFEST assay, PBMCs were cultured with antigen for 10 days, after which TCR beta CDR3s were sequenced to identify antigen-specific clonal expansions. For other donors in the study, expansion assays were sequenced with a different, Illumina-based TCR-beta assay. An HIV-1 Nef peptide pool or a no-peptide culture served as the negative reference condition. The Adaptive Biotechnologies TCR-sequencing kit was used to sequence samples from a few pre-COVID donors and the naive versus memory experiments, whereas other data were Illumina-based. The study assessed, at the TCR clonotype level, memory CD4+ T cell crossreactivity between SARS-CoV-2 and common cold coronavirus spike proteins. Shared crossreactive spike epitopes were mapped to their HLA restriction using patient-derived lymphoblastoid cell lines.

What the research found in general, with its limitations: Crossreactivity analysis was centred on spike protein, so crossreactivity against other viral proteins was not assessed. About 65% of donors had memory CD4+ clonotypes that crossrecognized SARS-CoV-2 and at least one common cold coronavirus spike. Because no donor provided both pre-pandemic and post-infection samples, tracing the source of pre-existing responses was limited. Crossreactive clones showed significantly weaker SARS-CoV-2-driven expansion than monoreactive clones, consistent with antigenic imprinting. Small numbers of patients and of tested TCRs limited the study.

The CDR3 covers 14 residues, taking in both the cysteine and the phenylalanine. The entry retains the CDR3 DNA only, 42 bases that are in frame from base 1. V trim: 8 bases; J trim: 2 bases; unmatched bases: 7. For CDR1 and CDR2, the germline V gene (reference sequence) lists MNHNY and SVGAGI. CD4+ T cells from unexposed donors were collected before the COVID-19 pandemic (2011-2018). After around 11 days of culture, CD4+ T cells were isolated with the EasySep CD4+ T cell isolation kit. As cell number allowed, CD4+ T cells from unexposed donors were tested for reactivity to SARS-CoV-2 S and N and to four common cold coronavirus spike pools. Two million PBMCs per well were cultured in IMDM with roughly 5.5% human AB serum and approximately 9.5 IU/ml IL-2. Half of the culture medium was replaced with fresh IL-2-containing medium on days 3 and 7. In general, triplicate replicate wells were used for every peptide culture condition. The leukapheresis product for the unexposed donors was obtained through commercial purchase. Ficoll-Paque PLUS gradient centrifugation was used to isolate PBMCs from leukapheresis product or whole blood. PBMCs were either cryopreserved at -140 degrees C or used fresh in the expansion assay. The QIAamp Micro DNA Kit was used to extract genomic DNA from the CD4+ T cells.

Libraries were constructed by the immunoSEQ multiplex PCR assay. The paper's data handling went like this. During preprocessing, nonproductive sequences were removed, along with CDR3s that did not begin with C, did not end with F or W, or were shorter than 7 amino acids. Antigen-specific clonotypes were called with the MANAFEST web app on the basis of expansion relative to the reference and to other culture wells. A clone counted as positive if significantly expanded in 2 of 3 replicate wells versus the reference culture at FDR below 0.05. To be called positive, a clone also had to show significant expansion compared with every other tandem well and an odds ratio greater than 5. CDR3 homology was measured as pairwise Levenshtein distance, computed with the stringdist R package after trimming three terminal residues from each end. The immuneACCESS repertoire file appears here via TCRdb, limited to in-frame rearrangements. These files lack a portion of the clones; in checked studies, under half of the deficit traces to unresolved V genes, and the cause of the others is not known. V and J calls and clone size follow that table, whereas D and trimming were derived from the DNA. A total of nearly 30,000 clones appear in this sample, 60% to 85% of them only once. Approximately 15% of the sample belongs to the ten largest clones.

Comment on this clone: Its antigen is still unknown. One base away there is no much larger clone; base qualities are not given.

This TCR was recovered from a human donor in good health. This sequence uses TRBV6-6 and TRBJ1-2, with 8 bases aligning to TRBD1. The specimen sequenced was CD4+ T cells from PBMCs, cultured in vitro. The DNA is TGTGCCAGCGTCCCGGGACAGGCCAACTATGGCTACACCTTC. It translates as CASVPGQANYGYTF.